Following are 23 T cell receptor beta chains from one sample sequenced in a study of shared clonotypes between healthy human individuals. Using immunoSEQ multiplex PCR, the repertoire was profiled, and TCRdb retains in-frame clones only, with some absent. This sample has 2 million to 2.5 million clones, with about 95% found just once. CD45RO-negative cells were positively selected for CCR7, leaving out terminally differentiated effector memory CD45RA+ cells. Sequencing used naive CD8+ T cells sorted from blood. These receptor sequences come from a man aged 18 to 35 in good health.

The chain couples TRBV28 to TRBJ1-1, with unresolved D. Per the germline V gene, CDR1 is MDHEN and CDR2 is SYDVKM. The V gene lost 6 bases and the J gene lost 1 base, with 9 bases spanning the gap. The CDR3 contains 13 residues. CDR3 sequence: CASSYGWNTEAFF. CDR3 DNA sequence: TGTGCCAGCAGCTACGGTTGGAACACTGAAGCTTTCTTT.

This clone was detected once. The chain employs TRBV28 and TRBJ2-1; TRBD2 agrees at 9 bases. The germline V gene has CDR1 MDHEN and CDR2 SYDVKM. The CDR3 runs 14 residues. V was pared by 6 bases and J by 9 bases, with 9 bases of the junction left unmatched. In DNA, the CDR3 is TGTGCCAGCAGCCGCACGCTAGCGGGGCTTGAGCAGTTCTTC. It codes for CASSRTLAGLEQFF.

This chain links TRBV13 with TRBJ2-7, with 9 nucleotides matching TRBD1. Germline loops: CDR1 PRHDT, CDR2 FYEKMQ (reference sequence). The ends lost 5 bases at V and 2 bases at J; junction bases unmatched: 10. The CDR3 has 16 residues. The chain's CDR3 is CASSPVGGQGTYEQYF. The CDR3 nucleotides are TGTGCCAGCAGCCCCGTGGGGGGACAGGGCACCTACGAGCAGTACTTC.

The chain is built from TRBV5-4 and TRBJ2-1; weak D call: TRBD1 (5 bases). The CDR3 contains 12 residues. In germline, CDR1 is SGHNT, CDR2 YYREEE (reference sequence). Trimming cost V 5 bases and J 9 bases, with 12 bases left between them. CDR3 loop: CASSTRQGEQFF. The CDR3 nucleotides read TGTGCCAGCAGTACCCGGCAGGGTGAGCAGTTCTTC.

The chain recombines TRBV28 with TRBJ2-3; 9 nucleotides line up with TRBD2. The CDR3 loop spans 17 amino acids. The germline V gene encodes CDR1 MDHEN and CDR2 SYDVKM. The V gene end was trimmed by 1 base and the J gene end by 4 bases; junction bases not matched to a gene: 9. The CDR3 nucleotides are TGTGCCAGCAGTTTATTCTTGGGCGGGGGGGAAGCAGATACGCAGTATTTT. Encoded protein: CASSLFLGGGEADTQYF. Full variable domain (remainder filled in from reference TRBV28 and TRBJ2-3): DVKVTQSSRYLVKRTGEKVFLECVQDMDHENMFWYRQDPGLGLRLIYFSYDVKMKEKGDIPEGYSVSREKKERFSLILESASTNQTSMYLCASSLFLGGGEADTQYFGPGTRLTVL.

The V and J genes are TRBV4-2 and TRBJ2-1, with TRBD2 matching 9 bases. The CDR3 is 14 amino acids. Looked up from germline, CDR1 is LGHNA and CDR2 is YNFKEQ. V gave up 2 bases and J gave up 8 bases; unmatched junction bases: 4. CDR3 loop: CASSQRLAVDEQFF. The CDR3 DNA is TGTGCCAGCAGCCAACGACTAGCGGTGGATGAGCAGTTCTTC.

This sequence joins TRBV21-1 and TRBJ1-2. TRBV21-1 is marked as a pseudogene. This CDR3 contains 12 residues. The CDR3 DNA sequence: TGTGCCATAACCCAGCCGGACCATGGCTACACCTTC. Residues: CAITQPDHGYTF.

The chain links TRBV5-4 to TRBJ2-2, with TRBD1 identical over 8 bases. There are 14 residues in the CDR3. CDR1 SGHNT and CDR2 YYREEE come from the germline V gene (reference sequence). Unmatched junction bases numbered 3, after V lost 4 bases and J lost 4 bases. In DNA form, the CDR3 reads TGTGCCAGCAGCGGGACAGGACTCACCGGGGAGCTGTTTTTT. Amino acid sequence: CASSGTGLTGELFF.

V and J are TRBV7-9 and TRBJ2-7; 7 nucleotides agree with TRBD1. The CDR3 runs to 16 residues. CDR1 SEHNR and CDR2 FQNEAQ come from the germline V gene (reference sequence). J gave up 0 bases and V 5 bases, and 10 bases lay outside the gene matches. The CDR3 nucleotides read TGTGCCAGCAGCCAAAGGACAGGCCCCAGCTCCTACGAGCAGTACTTC. Its translation: CASSQRTGPSSYEQYF.

The rearrangement links TRBV4-3 to TRBJ1-1; D is uncertain. There are 14 residues in the CDR3. Germline V gene data show CDR1 as LGHNA and CDR2 as YSLEER. V was pared by 0 bases and J by 4 bases, with 9 bases between. The CDR3 protein is CASSQDTGVTEAFF. The DNA of the CDR3 is TGCGCCAGCAGCCAAGATACTGGGGTCACTGAAGCTTTCTTT.

V is TRBV5-6 and J is TRBJ2-7; TRBD1 or TRBD2 may be the D gene (5 bases each). This CDR3 has 14 residues. Germline-derived CDR1 and CDR2 are SGHDT and YYEEEE. V lost 3 bases and J 2 bases, leaving 12 bases between the germline ends. The CDR3 DNA reads TGTGCCAGCAGCTGGGGGAGCGCTCCCTACGAGCAGTACTTC. Protein: CASSWGSAPYEQYF.

The V gene is TRBV9, the J gene TRBJ1-1; TRBD1 might be the D (5 bases). Germline CDR1 reads SGDLS; CDR2 reads YYNGEE. Trimming removed 2 bases at V and 4 bases at J, with 12 bases between. The CDR3 is made up of 14 amino acids. The CDR3 DNA is TGTGCCAGCAGCGTTTGGCAGGGTGGCACTGAAGCTTTCTTT. It specifies CASSVWQGGTEAFF.

The chain combines TRBV10-3 with TRBJ2-5, with TRBD1 identical over 11 bases. The CDR3 sequence is 15 residues long. The germline V gene encodes CDR1 ENHRY and CDR2 SYGVKD. V shed 0 bases, J shed 5 bases, and the junction held 2 bases outside the gene matches. The CDR3 nucleotides are TGTGCCATCAGTGAGTCGGACAGGGGGCCTGAGACCCAGTACTTC. This codes for CAISESDRGPETQYF.

Concerning this clone: This sample includes further DNA sequences coding for the same CDR3. The rearrangement joins TRBV5-4 to TRBJ1-1; tentatively, D is TRBD1 (6 bases). Germline values: CDR1 SGHNT, CDR2 YYREEE (reference sequence). This CDR3 has 12 residues. V was trimmed by 2 bases and J by 7 bases, leaving 9 bases between them. The CDR3 loop reads CASSLGGLEAFF. CDR3 nucleotides: TGTGCCAGCAGCTTAGGGGGACTTGAAGCTTTCTTT. The full variable domain, its missing parts supplied by reference TRBV5-4 and TRBJ1-1, is ETGVTQSPTHLIKTRGQQVTLRCSSQSGHNTVSWYQQALGQGPQFIFQYYREEENGRGNFPPRFSGLQFPNYSSELNVNALELDDSALYLCASSLGGLEAFFGQGTRLTVV.

On this clone itself: One junction end disagrees with the germline gene, perhaps due to a read error. J is TRBJ2-7 and V is TRBV6-1, with a possible D match to TRBD2 (7 bases). Germline values: CDR1 MNHNS, CDR2 SASEGT. The CDR3 is 15 amino acids. This CDR3 reads CASTEWGGSSYEQYF. CDR3 DNA: TGTGCCAGCACTGAATGGGGGGGCAGCTCCTACGAGCAGTACTTC.

The table lists this clone with a count of one. The chain links TRBV19 to TRBJ2-7; 9 bases map to TRBD2. Germline CDR1 reads LNHDA; CDR2 reads SQIVND (reference sequence). CDR3 length: 15 amino acids. V trimming: 1 base; J trimming: 4 bases; junction bases outside the gene matches: 5. The CDR3 nucleotides are TGTGCCAGTAGTATAGCATCTAGCGGGGTTTACGAGCAGTACTTC. Its translation: CASSIASSGVYEQYF.

The chain joins TRBV9 to TRBJ2-7, with D possibly matching TRBD2 (5 bases). Trimming stripped 6 bases from V and 7 bases from J, with 17 bases between. This CDR3 has 13 residues. The germline gives CDR1 SGDLS, CDR2 YYNGEE. CDR3 residues: CASNGGFSGEQYF. The CDR3 region has the DNA TGTGCCAGCAACGGCGGGTTCTCGGGGGAGCAGTACTTC.

The chain is built from TRBV4-3 and TRBJ2-3, with D hard to call. The V gene lost 4 bases and the J gene lost 2 bases, with 16 bases spanning the gap. The CDR3 runs 16 residues. Germline V CDR1 and CDR2: LGHNA, YSLEER. CDR3 sequence reads: CASSPALRTLTDTQYF. CDR3 coding DNA: TGCGCCAGCAGCCCCGCCTTGCGGACCCTCACAGATACGCAGTATTTT.

The chain couples TRBV11-2 to TRBJ1-2, with a possible D match to TRBD1 (6 bases). V was pared by 3 bases and J by 0 bases, with 11 bases between. The CDR3 is 15 amino acids. Germline CDR1 reads SGHAT; CDR2 reads FQNNGV. The CDR3 DNA reads TGTGCCAGCAGCTTGCAGGGGCTAGCTAACTATGGCTACACCTTC. It encodes CASSLQGLANYGYTF.

The chain employs TRBV4-3 and TRBJ2-7, with a weak D call TRBD1 (6 bases). The CDR3 sequence is 14 residues long. V lost 5 bases and J lost 4, with 15 bases in between. Germline values: CDR1 LGHNA, CDR2 YSLEER. The CDR3 spells CASSWGPGEYEQYF. The CDR3 DNA reads as TGCGCCAGCAGCTGGGGGCCAGGAGAGTACGAGCAGTACTTC.

The CDR3 here is CASSLSAGTPMDTQYF. CDR3 nucleotides: TGTGCCAGCAGTTTATCGGCGGGGACCCCTATGGATACGCAGTATTTT. The chain combines TRBV27 with TRBJ2-3; D is possibly TRBD2 (6 bases). Between the trimmed V and J ends, which lost 0 bases and 6 bases, there was a span of 16 bases. Germline CDR1 MNHEY, CDR2 SMNVEV (reference sequence). This CDR3 region has 16 residues.

This chain joins TRBV7-9 and TRBJ2-7; 7 bases match TRBD1. The ends lost 5 bases at V and 3 bases at J; junction bases unmatched: 10. Germline V gives CDR1 SEHNR, CDR2 FQNEAQ (reference sequence). CDR3 length: 15 residues. The CDR3 loop reads CASSPQGVPNYEQYF. The CDR3 DNA reads TGTGCCAGCAGCCCTCAGGGGGTCCCGAACTACGAGCAGTACTTC.

On this clone itself: The sample has other DNA sequences that encode this CDR3 too. The genes are TRBV4-1 and TRBJ2-1; 13 nucleotides agree with TRBD2. Losses at the gene ends were 0 bases for V and 6 bases for J; bases not matched to a gene: 2. The CDR3 totals 16 residues. CDR1 and CDR2 from the germline V gene are MGHRA and YSYEKL. CDR3 protein: CASSQEGLAGLNEQFF. CDR3 nucleotide sequence: TGCGCCAGCAGCCAAGAGGGACTAGCGGGGCTCAATGAGCAGTTCTTC.